This TCR beta chain was documented in a study of T-cell reconstitution after alpha-beta-depleted transplantation in children. Findings and caveats of the study: The origin of high day-60 TCRbeta diversity in some patients lay in surviving recipient T cells and thymic progenitors. A year had passed since transplant, and T-cell counts and diversity by then came mostly from newly produced T cells. Several hundred expanded graft clones reportedly gave rise to the alpha-beta T cells present about two months after transplant.

Many counts were recorded for this clonotype. Antigen unknown. As it was prepared, the TCRbeta library received unique molecular identifiers. MiXCR was run by TCRdb on the PCR reads, yielding one entry per CDR3 protein. The table includes 240,000 or so distinct CDR3 sequences, around 7.5% detected once. The CDR3 is 13 residues long. V dropped 2 bases and J dropped 5; count of bases not matched to a gene: 1. Germline V lookup: CDR1 SGHTA, CDR2 FQGTGA. The clonotype comes from a male patient aged 10-17 years who had a stem cell transplant for acute lymphoblastic leukemia, so the T cells may come from the graft donor. Sequenced material: PBMCs, mostly from graft donor cells, taken 180 days after TCRalphabeta/CD19-depleted stem cell transplant. The rearrangement joins TRBV7-3 to TRBJ2-7, with 9 positions matching TRBD1. The CDR3 nucleotides are TGTGCCAGCAGCTTACGGACAGGGGACGAGCAGTACTTC. Its translation is CASSLRTGDEQYF.